The clone carrying this T cell receptor beta chain has more than one count but fewer than ten. Extracted RNA was reverse transcribed into cDNA, the sequencing template. Only in-frame clones appear in the TCRdb table, and some are missing; sequencing was by immunoSEQ multiplex PCR. The sample includes about 140,000 clones, around 55% of them seen just once. This sample was taken from a study of CD8+ T cells in alopecia areata. The TCR comes from a human donor in good health. Source material: CD4+ T cells sorted from blood.

In DNA form, the CDR3 reads TGCAGCGTTGGAGGGGGCCACCCCACCGGGGAGCTGTTTTTT. It codes for CSVGGGHPTGELFF. The rearrangement links TRBV29-1 to TRBJ2-2; 7 nucleotides align to TRBD1. The CDR3 has 14 amino acids. The germline V gene has CDR1 SQVTM and CDR2 ANQGSEA. Trimming cost V 4 bases and J 4 bases; bases outside gene matches: 6.